This TCR beta chain was observed in a study of blood T cell repertoires in COVID-19. Study-wide background: In each case, the material was cDNA or gDNA derived from T cells, B-cell-depleted T cells, or PBMCs.

Repertoires were generated with immunoSEQ multiplex PCR, while TCRdb's copy carries only in-frame clones and drops some. The sample shows 150,000 to 200,000 clones, more than 80% of them seen only once. Participants spanned ages about 18 to 90 years and resided in 20 to 30 US areas. Recovered Cohort 3 donors showed two negative PCRs, clearance, or symptom resolution. Sequencing was performed on PBMCs or T cells enriched from blood (not recorded which). The sequence came from a middle-aged man who had recovered from COVID-19.

This chain's CDR3 is CASIRQVNTGELFF. For the CDR3, the DNA is TGTGCCAGCATTAGGCAGGTCAACACCGGGGAGCTGTTTTTT. This chain connects TRBV2 to TRBJ2-2; D is unclear. Germline V CDR1 and CDR2: SNHLY, FYNNEI. V dropped 7 bases and J dropped 2 bases, with 11 bases sitting between them. The length of the CDR3 is 14 residues.